The 18 T cell receptor beta chains listed next were all sequenced from one sample in a study of OX40 agonist ivuxolimab in advanced cancers. Sequencing was performed with immunoSEQ multiplex PCR; in TCRdb, only in-frame clones are kept and a portion is missing. Seen here are fewer than 70,000 clones, 85% to 90% observed once, and the top ten hold 5% to 6.5%. The starting material was CD4+ or CD8+ T cells sorted from blood, obtained in a trial of the OX40 agonist ivuxolimab. The source is an adult with an advanced solid tumor such as melanoma, head and neck, liver or kidney cancer.

This clone was counted only a few times. The V call is TRBV5-1, the J call TRBJ2-7; 7 bases are a match to TRBD2. Germline V gene sequence: CDR1 SGHRS, CDR2 YFSETQ. The ends lost 0 bases at V and 6 bases at J; junction bases unmatched: 9. This CDR3 has 15 residues. The chain's CDR3 is CASSLGAGGGSEQYF. Written as DNA, the CDR3 is TGCGCCAGCAGCTTGGGCGCTGGGGGGGGATCCGAGCAGTACTTC.

This clone was observed once. The V and J genes are TRBV19 and TRBJ2-7, with D hard to call. V was trimmed by 4 bases and J by 6 bases, leaving 4 bases between them. Germline V gene lookup returns CDR1 LNHDA and CDR2 SQIVND (reference sequence). CDR3 size: 10 residues. The CDR3 nucleotides read TGTGCCAGTAGTACGGCCGAGCAGTACTTC. Translated, it gives CASSTAEQYF.

The J gene is TRBJ2-5, the V gene TRBV18, with 8 bases lining up with TRBD1. Looked up from germline, CDR1 is KGHSH and CDR2 is LQKENI. This CDR3 comprises 15 residues. V gave up 2 bases and J gave up 4 bases; unmatched junction bases: 6. The CDR3 reads CASSPSDRGTETQYF. Written as DNA, the CDR3 is TGTGCCAGCTCACCAAGTGACAGGGGAACAGAGACCCAGTACTTC.

This sequence joins TRBV29-1 and TRBJ1-5, with D uncertain. V lost 4 bases to trimming and J lost 0 bases, with 4 bases between them. The CDR3 loop spans 12 amino acids. Germline V gene data show CDR1 as SQVTM and CDR2 as ANQGSEA. CDR3 in amino acids: CSVADSNQPQHF. CDR3 in DNA: TGCAGCGTTGCAGATAGCAATCAGCCCCAGCATTTT.

The chain couples TRBV27 to TRBJ2-1; TRBD1 might be the D (5 bases). The CDR3 has 14 residues. Germline values: CDR1 MNHEY, CDR2 SMNVEV (reference sequence). V was clipped by 5 bases and J by 4 bases, with 12 bases between them. CDR3 loop: CASSHPTEYNEQFF. In nucleotides, the CDR3 is TGTGCCAGCAGTCACCCGACAGAATACAATGAGCAGTTCTTC.

The chain recombines TRBV7-2 with TRBJ1-1, with 7 bases identical to TRBD1. V was pared by 5 bases and J by 7 bases, with 13 bases of the junction left unmatched. The germline CDR1 and CDR2 sequences are SGHTA and FQGNSA. The CDR3 is 15 amino acids. This chain's CDR3 is CASSPDRARGNEAFF. The CDR3 DNA follows: TGTGCCAGCAGCCCAGACAGGGCCCGAGGCAATGAAGCTTTCTTT.

The V gene is TRBV10-3, the J gene TRBJ2-6; D is unresolved. The ends were cut back, 3 bases at V and 0 bases at J, with 6 bases in the middle. The CDR3 has 15 amino acids. The germline gives CDR1 ENHRY, CDR2 SYGVKD. The CDR3 region has the DNA TGTGCCATCAGTGAAGGCCTCTCTGGGGCCAACGTCCTGACTTTC. This encodes CAISEGLSGANVLTF.

The genes are TRBV7-2 and TRBJ1-1, with 7 bases lining up with TRBD1. The CDR3 length is 16 residues. Germline V gene lookup returns CDR1 SGHTA and CDR2 FQGNSA. J gave up 0 bases and V 4 bases, and 8 bases lay outside the gene matches. CDR3 loop: CASSSRDRIMNTEAFF. The DNA of the CDR3 is TGTGCCAGCAGCTCCCGGGACAGAATAATGAACACTGAAGCTTTCTTT.

This clone was found once. The chain is built from TRBV5-5 and TRBJ1-5, with D uncertain. Per the germline V gene, CDR1 is SGHKS and CDR2 is YYEKEE (reference sequence). V shed 3 bases and J shed 7 bases, with 8 bases lying between them. The CDR3 covers 12 residues. The CDR3 sequence is CASSSVGQPQHF. Here the CDR3 DNA reads TGTGCCAGCAGCTCGGTCGGGCAGCCCCAGCATTTT.

This clone was picked up a small number of times. J is TRBJ2-1 and V is TRBV19; D might be TRBD2 (6 bases). Trimming shortened V by 6 bases and J by 8 bases, and 17 bases separated the two germline ends. The CDR3 runs 14 residues. CDR1 and CDR2 (germline): LNHDA, SQIVND (reference sequence). The CDR3 reads CASSPRGSSHEQFF. The CDR3 DNA reads as TGTGCCAGTAGCCCCCGGGGGAGTTCCCATGAGCAGTTCTTC.

The V and J genes are TRBV12-5 and TRBJ1-6; no clear D. Trimming cost V 5 bases and J 10 bases, with 9 bases left between them. From germline, CDR1 is LGHNT and CDR2 FRNRAP. This CDR3 is built from 12 residues. CDR3 protein: CASGLAGSPLHF. The CDR3 region has the DNA TGTGCTAGTGGTCTCGCGGGATCACCCCTCCACTTT.

The V gene is TRBV5-5, the J gene TRBJ1-2; a weak D match, TRBD1 (5 bases). Trimming left V 0 bases short and J 0 bases short, with 15 bases between. Germline CDR1 is SGHKS and CDR2 is YYEKEE (reference sequence). The CDR3 is 17 residues long. The CDR3 DNA sequence: TGTGCCAGCAGCTTGGCCGCGGGGAGGGGACCTAACTATGGCTACACCTTC. Translation gives CASSLAAGRGPNYGYTF.

This clone was found once. The chain employs TRBV13 and TRBJ2-7; D is ambiguous. With 3 bases removed from V and 3 bases from J, the gap between germline ends came to 15 bases. The CDR3 is 15 amino acids. Germline CDR1 reads PRHDT; CDR2 reads FYEKMQ (reference sequence). CDR3 region: CASSFARRLHYEQYF. DNA of the CDR3: TGTGCCAGCAGCTTCGCTCGGAGACTCCACTACGAGCAGTACTTC. The entire variable domain, with the rest obtained from reference TRBV13 and TRBJ2-7, is as follows: AAGVIQSPRHLIKEKRETATLKCYPIPRHDTVYWYQQGPGQDPQFLISFYEKMQSDKGSIPDRFSAQQFSDYHSELNMSSLELGDSALYFCASSFARRLHYEQYFGPGTRLTVT.

This chain uses TRBV9 with TRBJ2-3, with 8 bases fitting TRBD2. Germline V gene lookup returns CDR1 SGDLS and CDR2 YYNGEE. Trimming removed 0 bases from V and 6 bases from J; junction bases left unmatched: 15. The CDR3 contains 18 residues. The CDR3 reads CASSVAPTVGGGADTQYF. CDR3 nucleotides: TGTGCCAGCAGCGTAGCTCCCACTGTCGGGGGGGGTGCGGATACGCAGTATTTT. Combining the CDR3 with reference TRBV9 and TRBJ2-3 gives the whole variable domain DSGVTQTPKHLITATGQRVTLRCSPRSGDLSVYWYQQSLDQGLQFLIQYYNGEERAKGNILERFSAQQFPDLHSELNLSSLELGDSALYFCASSVAPTVGGGADTQYFGPGTRLTVL.

The chain links TRBV5-1 to TRBJ1-4, with D possibly matching TRBD1 (6 bases). The CDR3 covers 14 residues. V lost 4 bases and J 8 bases, leaving 15 bases between the germline ends. In germline, CDR1 is SGHRS, CDR2 YFSETQ. Here the CDR3 reads CASSLGEGTEKLFF. CDR3 nucleotides: TGCGCCAGCAGCCTGGGCGAGGGGACAGAAAAACTGTTTTTT.

The chain joins TRBV28 to TRBJ1-5; weak D call: TRBD1 (6 bases). The CDR3 length is 16 residues. V was pared by 2 bases and J by 6 bases, with 17 bases between. The germline V gene encodes CDR1 MDHEN and CDR2 SYDVKM. The CDR3 reads CASSLLRQGIAQPQHF. The CDR3 DNA sequence: TGTGCCAGCAGTTTACTCCGGCAGGGGATAGCTCAGCCCCAGCATTTT.

The chain joins TRBV2 to TRBJ2-7; tentative D call: TRBD1 (5 bases). This CDR3 region has 12 residues. The V end was cut by 7 bases, the J end by 4 bases, with 11 bases between. The germline V gene has CDR1 SNHLY and CDR2 FYNNEI. CDR3 DNA sequence: TGTGCCAGCAAGGACAATTGGTACGAGCAGTACTTC. This translates into CASKDNWYEQYF.

This clone has only a few counts. V gene TRBV28 combines with J gene TRBJ1-4, with 7 bases lining up with TRBD1. Germline V gene lookup returns CDR1 MDHEN and CDR2 SYDVKM. The CDR3 is 13 residues long. The ends lost 3 bases at V and 17 bases at J; junction bases unmatched: 12. DNA of the CDR3: TGTGCCAGCAGTTTGTCCCAGACAGGGTCGGGATTTTTT. Amino acid sequence: CASSLSQTGSGFF.